A single sample gave rise to the 3 T cell receptor beta chains below, sequenced in a study of blood T cell repertoires in COVID-19. Here immunoSEQ multiplex PCR was the method, and the copy in TCRdb shows in-frame clones only, minus some. Here the sample spans some 370,000 clones, nearly 90% being singletons. Sample: peripheral blood. These receptors were obtained from a man between 18 and 29 years old with active or convalescent COVID-19.

The chain joins TRBV9 to TRBJ1-3; 9 positions match TRBD1. Per germline, CDR1 SGDLS and CDR2 YYNGEE. The V segment lost 3 bases and the J segment 4 bases; nucleotides outside the gene matches: 5. CDR3 size: 15 residues. The CDR3 sequence is CASSDRTGAGNTIYF. In nucleotides, the CDR3 is TGTGCCAGCAGCGACCGGACAGGGGCCGGAAACACCATATATTTT. Together with reference TRBV9 and TRBJ1-3, the CDR3 gives the full variable domain: DSGVTQTPKHLITATGQRVTLRCSPRSGDLSVYWYQQSLDQGLQFLIQYYNGEERAKGNILERFSAQQFPDLHSELNLSSLELGDSALYFCASSDRTGAGNTIYFGEGSWLTVV.

This clone was seen only once. This rearrangement joins TRBV28 to TRBJ1-4; D might be TRBD1 (5 bases). The CDR3 extends over 21 amino acids. The V end was cut by 6 bases, the J end by 0 bases, with 29 bases between. The germline gives CDR1 MDHEN, CDR2 SYDVKM. The CDR3 bases are TGTGCCAGCAGCACCCTTATCCGACAGACTTACGACCTGGCAACTAATGAAAAACTGTTTTTT. Protein product: CASSTLIRQTYDLATNEKLFF.

The chain carries TRBV9 and TRBJ2-2; the match to TRBD2 covers 8 bases. The CDR3 length is 15 residues. The J segment lost 6 bases and the V segment lost 2 bases, leaving 6 bases of the junction unmatched. Per the germline V gene, CDR1 is SGDLS and CDR2 is YYNGEE. The CDR3 here is CASSVVGLDSGELFF. Here the CDR3 DNA reads TGTGCCAGCAGCGTTGTGGGACTAGACTCCGGGGAGCTGTTTTTT. Full variable domain (remainder filled in from reference TRBV9 and TRBJ2-2): DSGVTQTPKHLITATGQRVTLRCSPRSGDLSVYWYQQSLDQGLQFLIQYYNGEERAKGNILERFSAQQFPDLHSELNLSSLELGDSALYFCASSVVGLDSGELFFGEGSRLTVL.